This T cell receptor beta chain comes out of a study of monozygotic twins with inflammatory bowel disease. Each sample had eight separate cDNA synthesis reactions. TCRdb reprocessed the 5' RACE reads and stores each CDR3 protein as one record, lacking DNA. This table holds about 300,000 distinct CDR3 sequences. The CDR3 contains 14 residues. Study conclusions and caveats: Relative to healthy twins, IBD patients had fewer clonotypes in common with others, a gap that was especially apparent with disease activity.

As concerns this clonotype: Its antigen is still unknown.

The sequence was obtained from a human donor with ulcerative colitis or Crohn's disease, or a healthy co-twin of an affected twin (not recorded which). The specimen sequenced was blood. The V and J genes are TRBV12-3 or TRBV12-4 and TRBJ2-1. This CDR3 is CASSFLNTYNEQFF.